The 16 T cell receptor beta chains below were found in one sample sequenced in a study of T cells in Graves' hyperthyroidism and ophthalmopathy. Amplification of TCR beta CDR3 regions used RNA as the template. RT-PCR in the first round (using the HTBI primer set) targeted the TCR CDR3. Using its own MiXCR run on the multiplex PCR reads, TCRdb lists one record per CDR3 protein. This sample yields 300,000 to 350,000 distinct CDR3 sequences, of which roughly a fifth are seen a single time; 50% belongs to the top ten. The sample comprised blood. These receptors were taken from a woman between 45 and 65 years old with Graves' hyperthyroidism.

This clonotype was recorded many times. In nucleotides, the CDR3 is TGCAGCGCGACACAGGGGAGAGATCAGCCCCAGCATTTT. Translated: CSATQGRDQPQHF. The chain recombines TRBV29-1 with TRBJ1-5; 7 bases fit TRBD1. Germline values: CDR1 SQVTM, CDR2 ANQGSEA. This CDR3 has 13 residues. The junction had 8 bases not matched to a gene; V was cut back by 7 bases and J by 5 bases. Full variable domain (missing parts from reference TRBV29-1 and TRBJ1-5): SAVISQKPSRDICQRGTSLTIQCQVDSQVTMMFWYRQQPGQSLTLIATANQGSEATYESGFVIDKFPISRPNLTFSTLTVSNMSPEDSSIYLCSATQGRDQPQHFGDGTRLSIL.

This clonotype was counted ten times or more. The rearrangement joins TRBV3-1 to TRBJ2-1, with D tentatively TRBD1 (6 bases). The CDR3 contains 14 residues. Germline V gene data show CDR1 as LGHDT and CDR2 as YNNKEL (reference sequence). Trimming removed 2 bases at V and 11 bases at J, with 16 bases between. This CDR3 is CASSQLATGRQQFF. The CDR3 DNA reads as TGTGCCAGCAGCCAACTGGCGACAGGCAGGCAGCAGTTCTTC.

This clonotype was counted ten times or more. The gene calls are TRBV30 and TRBJ2-5, with D perhaps TRBD2 (6 bases). Trimming took 5 bases from V and 5 from J, leaving 12 bases between them. CDR3 size: 12 residues. CDR1 and CDR2 from the germline V gene are GTSNPN and SVGIG (reference sequence). The CDR3 DNA reads TGTGCCTGGTCGGGGGTAGCGGAGACCCAGTACTTC. Amino acid sequence: CAWSGVAETQYF. The full variable domain, its missing parts supplied by reference TRBV30 and TRBJ2-5, is SQTIHQWPATLVQPVGSPLSLECTVEGTSNPNLYWYRQAAGRGLQLLFYSVGIGQISSEVPQNLSASRPQDRQFILSSKKLLLSDSGFYLCAWSGVAETQYFGPGTRLLVL.

This clonotype was counted at least ten times. V gene TRBV3-1 combines with J gene TRBJ2-7, with D perhaps assigned TRBD1 or TRBD2 (5 bases each). Germline CDR1 and CDR2: LGHDT and YNNKEL (reference sequence). This CDR3 has 14 residues. V lost 1 base and J lost 5, with 12 bases in between. CDR3 coding DNA: TGTGCCAGCAGCCAAGGAGGGGCCGGGGACGAGCAGTACTTC. Its translation is CASSQGGAGDEQYF.

In its sample, this clonotype was seen many times. The chain links TRBV20-1 to TRBJ2-5; D not certain. Trimming shortened V by 0 bases and J by 4 bases, and 9 bases separated the two germline ends. CDR1 and CDR2 (germline): DFQATT, SNEGSKA (reference sequence). This CDR3 region has 13 residues. The CDR3 bases are TGCAGTGCTAGAGAGAATGTTCGAGAGACCCAGTACTTC. Protein sequence: CSARENVRETQYF.

This clonotype was seen a handful of times. The V call is TRBV10-3, the J call TRBJ2-3, with TRBD2 identical over 9 bases. With 2 bases clipped from V and 4 bases from J, the junction kept 13 bases outside the gene matches. There are 18 residues in the CDR3. Germline V gives CDR1 ENHRY, CDR2 SYGVKD. The chain's CDR3 is CAISEPTRGSGGADTQYF. Here the CDR3 DNA reads TGTGCCATCAGTGAGCCGACCCGAGGTAGCGGGGGCGCAGATACGCAGTATTTT.

The chain recombines TRBV19 with TRBJ1-5; 9 nucleotides match TRBD1. The germline V gene encodes CDR1 LNHDA and CDR2 SQIVND (reference sequence). This CDR3 has 15 amino acids. Trimming took 1 base from V and 6 from J; bases not matched to a gene: 4. CDR3 coding DNA: TGTGCCAGTAGTATAGTGGGACAGGGTGTTCAGCCCCAGCATTTT. This translates into CASSIVGQGVQPQHF.

This clonotype was counted at least ten times. The chain is built from TRBV7-6 and TRBJ2-7; 10 bases align to TRBD1. The CDR3 totals 16 residues. The V gene's germline CDR1 is SGHVS and CDR2 FNYEAQ. V lost 0 bases to trimming and J lost 3 bases; unmatched junction nucleotides: 5. CDR3 nucleotides: TGTGCCAGCAGCTTAGCCTCGACAGGGGGCCTCTACGAGCAGTACTTC. It yields the protein CASSLASTGGLYEQYF.

This clonotype showed up many times. In DNA form, the CDR3 reads TGTGCCTGGAGTTCGGGACAGGGGGACACTGAAGCTTTCTTT. Translated: CAWSSGQGDTEAFF. V is TRBV30 and J is TRBJ1-1; TRBD1 aligns across 11 bases. After removal of 2 bases from V and 3 bases from J, the junction contained 2 bases not matched to a gene. The V gene's germline CDR1 is GTSNPN and CDR2 SVGIG (reference sequence). This CDR3 has 14 amino acids.

The table lists this clonotype with many counts. This chain joins TRBV30 and TRBJ2-3, with a tentative D call TRBD1 (5 bases). Germline CDR1 GTSNPN, CDR2 SVGIG (reference sequence). Trimming stripped 5 bases from V and 6 bases from J, with 12 bases between. The CDR3 has 12 residues. CDR3: CAWGAASDTQYF. The DNA of the CDR3 is TGTGCCTGGGGGGCCGCATCGGATACGCAGTATTTT.

The chain couples TRBV20-1 to TRBJ2-5; TRBD2 agrees at 10 bases. There are 15 residues in the CDR3. Germline loops: CDR1 DFQATT, CDR2 SNEGSKA (reference sequence). Trimming at V came to 3 bases and at J to 5 bases, leaving 9 bases not matched to a gene. The CDR3 is CSARNSGGWRETQYF. The CDR3 coding sequence is TGCAGTGCTAGGAATAGCGGGGGGTGGAGGGAGACCCAGTACTTC.

This clonotype was recorded many times. The chain combines TRBV3-1 with TRBJ2-7; D unresolved. The CDR3 contains 12 residues. CDR1 is LGHDT and CDR2 is YNNKEL in the germline V gene (reference sequence). V dropped 1 base and J dropped 6 bases, with 7 bases sitting between them. For the CDR3, the DNA is TGTGCCAGCAGCCAAGTCGGATCCGAGCAGTACTTC. Its translation is CASSQVGSEQYF.

The chain combines TRBV2 with TRBJ2-7, with 8 bases that match TRBD1. CDR1 and CDR2 from the germline V gene are SNHLY and FYNNEI. The V and J ends lost 5 bases and 0 bases, in that order; junction bases with no gene match: 6. This CDR3 has 15 residues. The CDR3 loop is CASSTDRGRSYEQYF. The CDR3 DNA is TGTGCCAGCAGTACAGACAGGGGACGCTCCTACGAGCAGTACTTC.

At least ten counts were recorded for this clonotype. V gene TRBV28 combines with J gene TRBJ1-2; possibly TRBD1 for D (6 bases). The V end was cut by 6 bases, the J end by 1 base, with 9 bases between. The CDR3 is made up of 13 amino acids. Germline V gene sequence: CDR1 MDHEN, CDR2 SYDVKM. The chain's CDR3 is CASRDSDNYGYTF. In DNA form, the CDR3 reads TGTGCCAGCAGGGACAGCGATAACTATGGCTACACCTTC.

The chain combines TRBV7-9 with TRBJ1-2, with a tentative D call TRBD1 (6 bases). Trimming removed 4 bases from V and 5 bases from J, with 20 bases in between. CDR3 length equals 16 residues. From germline, CDR1 is SEHNR and CDR2 FQNEAQ (reference sequence). DNA of the CDR3: TGTGCCAGCAGCTCCATGACAGGCCCACGATCATATGGCTACACCTTC. It is translated as CASSSMTGPRSYGYTF.

This chain joins TRBV11-2 and TRBJ1-2; D remains unclear. The germline V and J ends were trimmed by 1 base and 6 bases, with 15 bases remaining between them. This CDR3 is built from 15 residues. Germline CDR1 reads SGHAT; CDR2 reads FQNNGV. The CDR3 nucleotides read TGTGCCAGCAGCTTAGTTAGGCACCCTCGGGATGGCTACACCTTC. Protein sequence: CASSLVRHPRDGYTF. Combining the CDR3 with reference TRBV11-2 and TRBJ1-2 gives the whole variable domain EAGVAQSPRYKIIEKRQSVAFWCNPISGHATLYWYQQILGQGPKLLIQFQNNGVVDDSQLPKDRFSAERLKGVDSTLKIQPAKLEDSAVYLCASSLVRHPRDGYTFGSGTRLTVV.